The clone carrying this T cell receptor beta chain was observed a few times. Its specificity is not known. A J-beta primer mix and a sample-barcoded 5' primer were used in a second PCR of about 6 to 12 cycles. Per-sample output comprised a minimum of 2.5 million paired-end reads containing CDR3. TCRdb re-analysed the 5' RACE reads in MiXCR, keeping a single row per CDR3 protein. The table has hundreds of thousands of distinct CDR3 sequences, about 30% seen once; the top ten hold 15%. This sample stems from a study of blood T cells in healthy people across ages. Study-wide points: Unknown donor CMV status possibly confounded expanded clonotype changes. Higher diversity and more naive CD4+ cells were features of long-lived donors, compared to aged donors.

Specimen: blood. The clonotype comes from a woman of 80 years or more in good health.

The CDR3 DNA sequence: TGCGCCAGCAGCTTGTTGACAGGGAGGGACACTGAAGCTTTCTTT. Translation: CASSLLTGRDTEAFF. The V and J genes are TRBV5-1 and TRBJ1-1; TRBD1 aligns across 7 bases. J gave up 3 bases and V 1 base, and 6 bases lay outside the gene matches. The CDR3 covers 15 residues. Germline CDR1 and CDR2: SGHRS and YFSETQ.